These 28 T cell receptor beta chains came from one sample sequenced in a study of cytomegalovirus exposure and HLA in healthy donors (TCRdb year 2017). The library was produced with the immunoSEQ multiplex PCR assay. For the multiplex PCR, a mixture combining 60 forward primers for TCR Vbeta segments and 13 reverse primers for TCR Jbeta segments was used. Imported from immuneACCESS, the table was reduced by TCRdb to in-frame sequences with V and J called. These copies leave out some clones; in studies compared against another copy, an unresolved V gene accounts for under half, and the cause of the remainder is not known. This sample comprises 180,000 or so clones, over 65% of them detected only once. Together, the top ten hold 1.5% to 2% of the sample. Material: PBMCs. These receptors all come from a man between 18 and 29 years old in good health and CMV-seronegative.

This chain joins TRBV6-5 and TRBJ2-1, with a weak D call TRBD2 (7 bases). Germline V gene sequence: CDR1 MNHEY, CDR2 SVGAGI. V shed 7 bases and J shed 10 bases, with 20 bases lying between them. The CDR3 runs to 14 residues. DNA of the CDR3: TGTGCCAGCACCCCCAGCAACGGGGGGCGGGAGCAGTTCTTC. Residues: CASTPSNGGREQFF.

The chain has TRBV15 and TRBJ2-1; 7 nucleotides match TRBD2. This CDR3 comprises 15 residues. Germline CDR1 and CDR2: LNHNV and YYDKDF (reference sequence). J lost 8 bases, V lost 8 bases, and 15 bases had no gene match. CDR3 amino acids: CATGLGGRSKDEQFF. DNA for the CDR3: TGTGCCACCGGTCTGGGCGGGAGATCTAAGGATGAGCAGTTCTTC.

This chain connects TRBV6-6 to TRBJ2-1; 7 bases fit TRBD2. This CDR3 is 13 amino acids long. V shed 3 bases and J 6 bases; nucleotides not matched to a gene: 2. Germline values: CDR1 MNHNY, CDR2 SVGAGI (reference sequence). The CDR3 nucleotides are TGTGCCAGCAGTTATTGGGAGGGCAATGAGCAGTTCTTC. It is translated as CASSYWEGNEQFF.

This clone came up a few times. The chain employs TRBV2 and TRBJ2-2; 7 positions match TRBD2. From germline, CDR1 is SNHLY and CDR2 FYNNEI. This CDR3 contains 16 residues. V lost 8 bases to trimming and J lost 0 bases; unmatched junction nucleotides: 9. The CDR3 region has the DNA TGTGCCAGCCGCCTTCTTAGCGGGTCGAACACCGGGGAGCTGTTTTTT. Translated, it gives CASRLLSGSNTGELFF. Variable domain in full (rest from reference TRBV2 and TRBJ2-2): EPEVTQTPSHQVTQMGQEVILRCVPISNHLYFYWYRQILGQKVEFLVSFYNNEISEKSEIFDDQFSVERPDGSNFTLKIRSTKLEDSAMYFCASRLLSGSNTGELFFGEGSRLTVL.

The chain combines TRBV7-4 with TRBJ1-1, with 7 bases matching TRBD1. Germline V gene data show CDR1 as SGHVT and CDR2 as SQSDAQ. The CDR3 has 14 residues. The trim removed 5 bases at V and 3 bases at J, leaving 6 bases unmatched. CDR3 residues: CASSVRDRDTEAFF. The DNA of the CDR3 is TGTGCCAGCAGCGTCCGGGACAGAGACACTGAAGCTTTCTTT.

The CDR3 DNA follows: TGTGCCAGCAGCTTGCGGCTAGCGGGGGAACAAGAGACCCAGTACTTC. Residues: CASSLRLAGEQETQYF. V is TRBV5-6 and J is TRBJ2-5; 10 bases align to TRBD2. This CDR3 has 16 amino acids. V shed 1 base, J shed 2 bases, and the junction held 5 bases outside the gene matches. Germline CDR1 SGHDT, CDR2 YYEEEE.

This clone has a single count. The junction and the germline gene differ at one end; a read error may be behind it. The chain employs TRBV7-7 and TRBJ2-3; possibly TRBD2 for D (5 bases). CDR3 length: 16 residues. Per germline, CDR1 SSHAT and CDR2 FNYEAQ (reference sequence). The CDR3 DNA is TGTGCTAGCAGCCGGGGATCAAATGCGGGCACAGATACGCAGTATTTT. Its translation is CASSRGSNAGTDTQYF. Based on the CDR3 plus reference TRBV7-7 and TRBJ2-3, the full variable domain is GAGVSQSPRYKVTKRGQDVTLRCDPISSHATLYWYQQALGQGPEFLTYFNYEAQPDKSGLPSDRFSAERPEGSISTLTIQRTEQRDSAMYRCASSRGSNAGTDTQYFGPGTRLTVL.

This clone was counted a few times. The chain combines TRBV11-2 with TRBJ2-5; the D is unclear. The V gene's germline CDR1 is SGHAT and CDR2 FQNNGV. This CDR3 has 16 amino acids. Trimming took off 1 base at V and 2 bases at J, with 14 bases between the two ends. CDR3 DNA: TGTGCCAGCAGCTTAGTTTTCGATAGACAACAAGAGACCCAGTACTTC. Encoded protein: CASSLVFDRQQETQYF. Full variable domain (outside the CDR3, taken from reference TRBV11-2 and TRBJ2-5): EAGVAQSPRYKIIEKRQSVAFWCNPISGHATLYWYQQILGQGPKLLIQFQNNGVVDDSQLPKDRFSAERLKGVDSTLKIQPAKLEDSAVYLCASSLVFDRQQETQYFGPGTRLLVL.

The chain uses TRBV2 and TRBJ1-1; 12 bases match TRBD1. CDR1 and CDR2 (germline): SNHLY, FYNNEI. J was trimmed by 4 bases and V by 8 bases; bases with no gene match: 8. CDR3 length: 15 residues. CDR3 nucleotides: TGTGCCAGCCACCGGGACAGGGGGCGTCTCACTGAAGCTTTCTTT. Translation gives CASHRDRGRLTEAFF. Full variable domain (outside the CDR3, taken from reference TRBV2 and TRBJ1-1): EPEVTQTPSHQVTQMGQEVILRCVPISNHLYFYWYRQILGQKVEFLVSFYNNEISEKSEIFDDQFSVERPDGSNFTLKIRSTKLEDSAMYFCASHRDRGRLTEAFFGQGTRLTVV.

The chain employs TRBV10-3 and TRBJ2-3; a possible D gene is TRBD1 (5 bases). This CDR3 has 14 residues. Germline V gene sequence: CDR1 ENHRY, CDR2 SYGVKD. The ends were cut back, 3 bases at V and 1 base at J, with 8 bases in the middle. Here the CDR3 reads CAISDWGGTDTQYF. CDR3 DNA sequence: TGTGCCATCAGTGATTGGGGCGGCACAGATACGCAGTATTTT.

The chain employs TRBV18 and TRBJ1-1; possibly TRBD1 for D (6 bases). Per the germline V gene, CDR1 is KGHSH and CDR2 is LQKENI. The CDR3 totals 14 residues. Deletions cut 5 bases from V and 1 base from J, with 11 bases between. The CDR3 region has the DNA TGTGCCAGCTCAAAGGACAGATCGAACACTGAAGCTTTCTTT. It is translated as CASSKDRSNTEAFF. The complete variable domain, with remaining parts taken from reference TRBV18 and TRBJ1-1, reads NAGVMQNPRHLVRRRGQEARLRCSPMKGHSHVYWYRQLPEEGLKFMVYLQKENIIDESGMPKERFSAEFPKEGPSILRIQQVVRGDSAAYFCASSKDRSNTEAFFGQGTRLTVV.

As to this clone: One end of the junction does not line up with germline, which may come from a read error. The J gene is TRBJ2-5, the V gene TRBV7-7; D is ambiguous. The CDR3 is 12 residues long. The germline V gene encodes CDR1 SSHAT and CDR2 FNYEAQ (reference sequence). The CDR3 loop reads CASSPIRETQYF. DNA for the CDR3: TGTGCTAGCAGCCCCATTAGAGAGACCCAGTACTTC.

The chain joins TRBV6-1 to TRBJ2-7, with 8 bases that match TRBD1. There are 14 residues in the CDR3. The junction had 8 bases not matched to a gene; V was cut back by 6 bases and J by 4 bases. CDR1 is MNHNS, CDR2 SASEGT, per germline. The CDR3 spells CASRETGARYEQYF. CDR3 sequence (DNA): TGTGCCAGCAGAGAGACAGGGGCAAGGTACGAGCAGTACTTC.

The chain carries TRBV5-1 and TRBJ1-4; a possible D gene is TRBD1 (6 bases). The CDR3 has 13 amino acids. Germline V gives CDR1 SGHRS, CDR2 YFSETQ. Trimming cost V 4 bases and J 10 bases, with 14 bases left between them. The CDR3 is CASSPDSEGKLFF. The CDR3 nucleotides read TGCGCCAGCAGCCCGGACAGTGAAGGAAAACTGTTTTTT.

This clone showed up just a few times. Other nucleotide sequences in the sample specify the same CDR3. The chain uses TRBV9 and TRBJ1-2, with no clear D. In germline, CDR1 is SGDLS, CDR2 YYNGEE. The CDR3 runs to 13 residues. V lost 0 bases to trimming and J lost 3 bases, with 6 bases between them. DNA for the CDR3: TGTGCCAGCAGCGTAGGGGGAGACTATGGCTACACCTTC. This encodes CASSVGGDYGYTF. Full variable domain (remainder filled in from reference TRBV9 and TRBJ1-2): DSGVTQTPKHLITATGQRVTLRCSPRSGDLSVYWYQQSLDQGLQFLIQYYNGEERAKGNILERFSAQQFPDLHSELNLSSLELGDSALYFCASSVGGDYGYTFGSGTRLTVV.

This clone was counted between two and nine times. The CDR3, as DNA: TGTGCCAGCAGTGTAATAGGGGTAGCCAAAAACATTCAGTACTTC. It specifies CASSVIGVAKNIQYF. The rearrangement uses TRBV6-1 and TRBJ2-4; the D gene is possibly TRBD1 (5 bases). CDR1 and CDR2 (germline): MNHNS, SASEGT. The CDR3 consists of 15 residues. With 4 bases removed from V and 0 bases from J, the gap between germline ends came to 10 bases.

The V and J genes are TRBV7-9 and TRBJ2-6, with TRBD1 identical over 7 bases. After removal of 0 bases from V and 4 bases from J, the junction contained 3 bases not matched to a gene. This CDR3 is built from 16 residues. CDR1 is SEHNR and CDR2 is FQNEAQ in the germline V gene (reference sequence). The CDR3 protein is CASSLATGVGANVLTF. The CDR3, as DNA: TGTGCCAGCAGCTTAGCCACAGGGGTCGGGGCCAACGTCCTGACTTTC.

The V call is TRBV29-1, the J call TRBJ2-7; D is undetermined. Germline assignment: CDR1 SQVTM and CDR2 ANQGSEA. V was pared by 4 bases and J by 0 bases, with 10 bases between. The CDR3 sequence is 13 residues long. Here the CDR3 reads CSVGGLLSYEQYF. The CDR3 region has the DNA TGCAGCGTTGGTGGCCTCCTCTCCTACGAGCAGTACTTC.

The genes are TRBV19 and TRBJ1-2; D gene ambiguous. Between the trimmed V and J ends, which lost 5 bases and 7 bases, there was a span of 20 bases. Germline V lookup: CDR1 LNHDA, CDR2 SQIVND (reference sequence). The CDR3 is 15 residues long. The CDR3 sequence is CASSPSPARTGGYTF. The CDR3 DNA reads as TGTGCCAGTAGTCCCTCCCCCGCGCGTACGGGTGGCTACACCTTC.

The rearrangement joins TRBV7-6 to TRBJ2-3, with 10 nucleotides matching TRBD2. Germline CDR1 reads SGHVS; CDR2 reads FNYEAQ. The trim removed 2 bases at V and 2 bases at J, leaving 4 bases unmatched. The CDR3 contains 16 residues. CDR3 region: CASSLSAGGNTDTQYF. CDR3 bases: TGTGCCAGCAGCTTATCAGCGGGGGGGAACACAGATACGCAGTATTTT. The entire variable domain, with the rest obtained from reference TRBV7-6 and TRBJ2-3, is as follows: GAGVSQSPRYKVTKRGQDVALRCDPISGHVSLYWYRQALGQGPEFLTYFNYEAQQDKSGLPNDRFSAERPEGSISTLTIQRTEQRDSAMYRCASSLSAGGNTDTQYFGPGTRLTVL.

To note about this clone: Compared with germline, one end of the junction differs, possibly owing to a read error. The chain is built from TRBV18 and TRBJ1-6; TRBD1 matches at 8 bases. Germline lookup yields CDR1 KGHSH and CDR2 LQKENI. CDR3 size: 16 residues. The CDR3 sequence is CASSPQGAKNNLPLHF. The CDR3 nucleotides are TGTGCCAGCTCACCGCAGGGGGCGAAGAATAATTTACCCCTCCACTTT.

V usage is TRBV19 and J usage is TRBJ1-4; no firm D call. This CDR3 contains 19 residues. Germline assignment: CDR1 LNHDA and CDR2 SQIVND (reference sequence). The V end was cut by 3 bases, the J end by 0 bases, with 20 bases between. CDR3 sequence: CASSIVLAGISTTNEKLFF. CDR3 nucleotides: TGTGCCAGTAGTATCGTACTCGCCGGGATATCCACAACTAATGAAAAACTGTTTTTT.

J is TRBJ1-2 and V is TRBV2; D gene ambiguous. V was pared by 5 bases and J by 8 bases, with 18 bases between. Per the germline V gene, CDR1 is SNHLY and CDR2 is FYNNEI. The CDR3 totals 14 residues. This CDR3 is CASSPTGRYEGYTF. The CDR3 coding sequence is TGTGCCAGCAGTCCTACCGGGAGATATGAAGGCTACACCTTC. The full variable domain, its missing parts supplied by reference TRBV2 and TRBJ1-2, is EPEVTQTPSHQVTQMGQEVILRCVPISNHLYFYWYRQILGQKVEFLVSFYNNEISEKSEIFDDQFSVERPDGSNFTLKIRSTKLEDSAMYFCASSPTGRYEGYTFGSGTRLTVV.

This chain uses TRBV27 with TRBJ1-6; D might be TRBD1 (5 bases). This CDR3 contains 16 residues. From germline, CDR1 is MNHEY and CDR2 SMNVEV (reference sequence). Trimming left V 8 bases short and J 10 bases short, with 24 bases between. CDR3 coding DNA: TGTGCCAGCTCCGGGCAGAGACAGCCCTTCCACTCACCCCTCCACTTT. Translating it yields CASSGQRQPFHSPLHF.

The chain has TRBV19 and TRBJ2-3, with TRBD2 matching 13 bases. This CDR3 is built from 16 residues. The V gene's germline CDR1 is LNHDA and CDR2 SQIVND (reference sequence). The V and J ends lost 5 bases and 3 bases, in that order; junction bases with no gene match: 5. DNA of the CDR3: TGTGCCAGTAGTTCGGGACTAGCGGGATGGACAGATACGCAGTATTTT. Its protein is CASSSGLAGWTDTQYF. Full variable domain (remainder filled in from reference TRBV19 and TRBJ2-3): DGGITQSPKYLFRKEGQNVTLSCEQNLNHDAMYWYRQDPGQGLRLIYYSQIVNDFQKGDIAEGYSVSREKKESFPLTVTSAQKNPTAFYLCASSSGLAGWTDTQYFGPGTRLTVL.

CDR3 region: CASLGPPMCFGGQYF. CDR3 bases: TGTGCCAGTCTGGGGCCGCCTATGTGTTTCGGCGGGCAGTACTTC. The genes are TRBV27 and TRBJ2-7; D possibly corresponds to TRBD1 (5 bases). Per germline, CDR1 MNHEY and CDR2 SMNVEV (reference sequence). Between the trimmed V and J ends, which lost 9 bases and 9 bases, there was a span of 27 bases. This CDR3 spans 15 amino acids.

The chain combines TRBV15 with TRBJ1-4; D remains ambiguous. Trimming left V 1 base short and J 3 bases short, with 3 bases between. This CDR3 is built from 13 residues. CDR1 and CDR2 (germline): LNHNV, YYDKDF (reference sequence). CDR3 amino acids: CATSRGANEKLFF. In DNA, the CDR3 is TGTGCCACCAGCAGAGGCGCTAATGAAAAACTGTTTTTT.

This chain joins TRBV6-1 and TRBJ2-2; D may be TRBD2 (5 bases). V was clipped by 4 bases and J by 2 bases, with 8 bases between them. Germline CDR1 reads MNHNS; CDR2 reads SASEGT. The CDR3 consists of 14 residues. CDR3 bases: TGTGCCAGCAGTGGACTACAAAACACCGGGGAGCTGTTTTTT. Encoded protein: CASSGLQNTGELFF.